A selection of T cell receptor beta chains follows, all from one sample in a study of T-cell memory formation after mild COVID-19. TCRdb used MiXCR to reprocess the 5' RACE reads, holding one entry per CDR3 protein. The table records 550,000 to 600,000 distinct CDR3 sequences, around 15% of them present only once. The sample was PBMCs or a T cell subset sorted from them (not recorded which). These receptors came from an adult woman who had mild COVID-19 (a few samples of this study predate the infection). Cell type and time point are not known. Both conserved end residues are part of each CDR3.

j_call,v_call,cdr3_aa
TRBJ1-6,TRBV7-9,CASSFPGPNSPLHF
TRBJ2-1,TRBV9,CASSVDLAGGSNNEQFF
TRBJ2-2,TRBV27,CASSSPGGANTGELFF
TRBJ2-5,TRBV20-1,CSAPDRAHQETQYF
TRBJ1-1,TRBV30,CAWSVLGGTEAFF
TRBJ2-7,TRBV6-6,CASSGPGQGSYEQYF
TRBJ1-2,TRBV7-3,CASSSRTGDYGYTF
TRBJ2-1,TRBV6-2/TRBV6-3,CASRTFAGGSSGF
TRBJ2-1,TRBV29-1,CSVTGSSSYNEQFF
TRBJ2-7,TRBV27,CASAGLPTRTYEQYF
TRBJ1-1,TRBV12-3/TRBV12-4,CASRWGPAYTEAFF
TRBJ1-2,TRBV5-1,CASSLAYSGRILNYGYTF
TRBJ1-3,TRBV7-3,CASSIGQNSGNTIYF
TRBJ1-1,TRBV12-3/TRBV12-4,CASSAQGLSEAFF
TRBJ1-1,TRBV7-9,CASSSSQNRGGPNTEAFF
TRBJ2-7,TRBV12-3/TRBV12-4,CASSPGGRDYEQYF
TRBJ2-1,TRBV6-1,CASSRGWGGYNEQFF
TRBJ1-4,TRBV9,CASSVHDRGTATNEKLFF
TRBJ1-1,TRBV30,CAWRTGIGTEAFF
TRBJ2-7,TRBV10-3,CAVLRDDSFYEQYF
TRBJ1-1,TRBV25-1,CASSEDRGSYTEAFF
TRBJ2-2,TRBV19,CASSPGLAGGYGTGELFF
TRBJ1-1,TRBV12-3/TRBV12-4,CASSLAPDRYMNTEAFF